The entry below gives a single T cell receptor (beta chain) sequence along with its context. Its antigen is currently not known. No base quality values were provided; no much bigger clone lies one nucleotide off. Libraries were made using the immunoSEQ multiplex PCR assay. What TCRdb holds here is the immuneACCESS table cut down to in-frame rearrangements. Part of the clones is not present; checked against another copy, under half of the missing clones reflect an unresolved V gene, and the others are unexplained. The sample table holds 20,000 to 25,000 clones, of which around 70% were seen once. Roughly 4% of the sample is in the top ten clones. The study evaluated CTLA-4 blockade (ipilimumab) given together with focal radiation therapy in patients who had chemo-refractory metastatic non-small-cell lung cancer. From cysteine to phenylalanine, the CDR3 is 15 amino acids long. Solely the CDR3 DNA is kept, with 45 bases framed from the first base. CDR1 and CDR2 are read off the germline V gene as MNHNS and SASEGT. V is reduced by 7 bases and J by 2 bases, leaving a spacing of 18 bases between them.

This entry is derived from a study of radiotherapy plus CTLA-4 blockade in lung cancer listed by TCRdb under 2018. Looking at the study overall: Among enrolled patients, roughly 20% had an objective response and 31% reached disease control. Overall results and qualifications from the work: After treatment with radiotherapy and ipilimumab, TCR clones that originated in tumors expanded in peripheral blood. Early dynamic changes in blood T cell clones, together with increased serum interferon-beta after radiation, were reported as the strongest predictors of response.

This sequence originates from a human donor with non-small cell lung cancer who had stable disease on radiotherapy plus ipilimumab. Sequenced here: peripheral blood, sampled from a patient treated with radiotherapy plus ipilimumab. Recombination joined TRBV6-1 with TRBJ2-7; D gene: possibly TRBD2, on 5 matching bases. Here the CDR3 is given as CASIGPGRAPYEQYF. The DNA sequence is given as TGTGCCAGCATCGGGCCGGGAAGGGCTCCCTACGAGCAGTACTTC.